This TCR beta chain was identified during a study of long-term antiretroviral therapy in people with HIV. A v3.0 immunoSEQ assay was performed at survey level. Sequencing used immunoSEQ multiplex PCR; TCRdb keeps in-frame clones, though not all of them. The top ten clones hold 2.7% of a sample with 25,000 to 35,000 clones, around 93% of them seen once. The CDR3 is made up of 11 amino acids. Germline CDR1 and CDR2: SNHLY and FYNNEI. Between the trimmed V and J ends, which lost 7 bases and 9 bases, there was a span of 12 bases. The sample in question was unsorted PBMCs, obtained 7.4 years after starting antiretroviral therapy. The sequence was obtained from a man aged 50-59 years with HIV. The chain recombines TRBV2 with TRBJ1-1, with D perhaps matching TRBD1 (6 bases). CDR3 residues: CASIRGLKAFF. CDR3 in DNA: TGTGCCAGCATCCGGGGGCTGAAAGCTTTCTTT.